Listed here are 9 T cell receptor beta chains from one sample, sequenced in a study of blood T cell repertoires in COVID-19. The protocol was immunoSEQ multiplex PCR, while the TCRdb copy is restricted to in-frame clones and leaves out a portion. The profile covers more than 50,000 clones, with 80% to 95% appearing a single time and 13% to 15% taken by the ten largest. Sequenced: peripheral blood. The receptor source for this set is a human donor with active COVID-19. The donor label of this sample is uncertain.

The rearrangement uses TRBV6-5 and TRBJ1-2, with 8 bases identical to TRBD1. Germline lookup yields CDR1 MNHEY and CDR2 SVGAGI. With V trimmed by 7 bases and J by 4 bases, 5 bases remained unmatched. The CDR3 is made up of 13 amino acids. Here the CDR3 reads CASTYGTGYGYTF. The CDR3 coding sequence is TGTGCCAGCACCTACGGGACAGGCTATGGCTACACCTTC.

The chain joins TRBV27 to TRBJ1-6; D not certain. This CDR3 region has 15 residues. Germline CDR1 is MNHEY and CDR2 is SMNVEV (reference sequence). The ends were cut back, 8 bases at V and 4 bases at J, with 15 bases in the middle. Written as DNA, the CDR3 is TGTGCCAGCGCACGGGAGCTGTCATATAATTCACCCCTCCACTTT. This translates into CASARELSYNSPLHF.

The chain uses TRBV10-3 and TRBJ1-2; D not resolved. Looked up from germline, CDR1 is ENHRY and CDR2 is SYGVKD. V lost 3 bases and J lost 3, with 8 bases in between. The CDR3 sequence is 13 residues long. The CDR3 here is CAISERVDYGYTF. The CDR3, as DNA: TGTGCCATCAGTGAACGGGTGGACTATGGCTACACCTTC.

The chain joins TRBV6-1 to TRBJ2-5; D gene uncertain. V lost 0 bases, J lost 2 bases, and 4 bases lay in between. The CDR3 has 13 residues. Germline CDR1 reads MNHNS; CDR2 reads SASEGT. In DNA form, the CDR3 reads TGTGCCAGCAGTGAAGCAGAGCAAGAGACCCAGTACTTC. Translated: CASSEAEQETQYF.

The chain uses TRBV5-6 and TRBJ1-6; a possible D gene is TRBD1 (5 bases). CDR3 length equals 16 residues. In germline, CDR1 is SGHDT, CDR2 YYEEEE. Trimming stripped 4 bases from V and 2 bases from J, with 13 bases between. The CDR3 region is CASSLTSGAYNSPLHF. Here the CDR3 DNA reads TGTGCCAGCAGCCTTACCTCGGGGGCCTATAATTCACCCCTCCACTTT.

J is TRBJ1-4 and V is TRBV6-5, with D perhaps matching TRBD1 (5 bases). Per germline, CDR1 MNHEY and CDR2 SVGAGI. The CDR3 extends over 14 amino acids. Trimming pared 6 bases from V and 3 bases from J, leaving 11 bases between. The CDR3 coding sequence is TGTGCCAGCAGGGGGGGTACCGCTAATGAAAAACTGTTTTTT. Translating it yields CASRGGTANEKLFF.

The V call is TRBV25-1, the J call TRBJ2-7; 8 bases are shared with TRBD2. V gave up 10 bases and J gave up 2 bases; unmatched junction bases: 7. The CDR3 covers 13 residues. Germline V gene lookup returns CDR1 MGHDK and CDR2 SYGVNS. CDR3 in DNA: TGTGCCACGGGAGGGGCAGGGGCCTACGAGCAGTACTTC. Residues: CATGGAGAYEQYF.

Only one count was recorded for this clone. The chain carries TRBV7-6 and TRBJ2-2; 11 positions agree with TRBD2. V trimming: 4 bases; J trimming: 4 bases; junction bases outside the gene matches: 2. In germline, CDR1 is SGHVS, CDR2 FNYEAQ. The CDR3 has 15 residues. CDR3 coding DNA: TGTGCCAGCAGCTCCGGGACTAGCGGCACCGGGGAGCTGTTTTTT. Protein: CASSSGTSGTGELFF. Variable domain in full (rest from reference TRBV7-6 and TRBJ2-2): GAGVSQSPRYKVTKRGQDVALRCDPISGHVSLYWYRQALGQGPEFLTYFNYEAQQDKSGLPNDRFSAERPEGSISTLTIQRTEQRDSAMYRCASSSGTSGTGELFFGEGSRLTVL.

The chain uses TRBV12-3 or TRBV12-4 and TRBJ2-3, with D tentatively TRBD1 (6 bases). Trimming cost V 11 bases and J 11 bases, with 11 bases left between them. The CDR3 consists of 9 residues. Written as DNA, the CDR3 is TGTGCCGCAGGGGACGGGCAGTATTTT. Protein product: CAAGDGQYF.